This is a list of T cell receptor beta chains from one sample in a study of blood T cell repertoires in COVID-19. Measured with immunoSEQ multiplex PCR; TCRdb has only the in-frame clones, and not every one. The data hold 68,000 or so clones, with 88% observed a single time. The sequencing sample was made of peripheral blood. All receptors come from a human donor in a cohort sampled during active COVID-19. Both conserved end residues are part of each CDR3. D genes are given only for firm matches. Clone size is given for some rows only: seen once, a few or many times, or a class if the clone is expanded.

V gene	CDR3 length	J gene	clone size	D gene	CDR3 protein	CDR3 DNA
TRBV13	16	TRBJ2-1	-	TRBD2	CASSSRLAGGNREQFF	TGTGCCAGCAGCTCCCGACTAGCGGGGGGGAATAGGGAGCAGTTCTTC
TRBV9	14	TRBJ1-5	-	-	CASSVGQENQPQHF	TGTGCCAGCAGCGTAGGACAGGAGAATCAGCCCCAGCATTTT
TRBV9	17	TRBJ1-6	-	-	CASSLYSSTAYNSPLHF	TGTGCCAGCAGCTTGTACTCTAGCACCGCCTATAATTCACCCCTCCACTTT
TRBV4-2	16	TRBJ2-2	-	-	CASSQVTDYNTGELFF	TGTGCCAGCAGCCAAGTTACGGACTATAACACCGGGGAGCTGTTTTTT
TRBV7-2	14	TRBJ1-1	-	-	CASSLRLLNTEAFF	TGTGCCAGCAGCTTGAGGCTTCTTAACACTGAAGCTTTCTTT
TRBV14	18	TRBJ2-1	few	TRBD2	CASSQRAGTTTSYNEQFF	TGTGCCAGCAGCCAACGAGCGGGAACCACAACTTCCTACAATGAGCAGTTCTTC
TRBV6-5	12	TRBJ1-5	-	-	CASSLPRQSQHF	TGTGCCAGCAGCTTACCCCGACAGTCCCAGCATTTT
TRBV9	15	TRBJ2-1	-	-	CASSERQVPYNEQFF	TGTGCCAGCAGCGAACGACAGGTACCCTACAATGAGCAGTTCTTC
TRBV5-4	15	TRBJ2-3	-	-	CASSLVAGGTDTQYF	TGTGCCAGCAGCTTGGTGGCAGGGGGGACAGATACGCAGTATTTT
TRBV7-9	15	TRBJ2-7	few	-	CASSLGRASGNEQYF	TGTGCCAGCAGCTTAGGGCGGGCTTCTGGGAACGAGCAGTACTTC
TRBV9	13	TRBJ1-6	-	-	CASSVGTNSPLHF	TGTGCCAGCAGTGTAGGTACAAATTCACCCCTCCACTTT
TRBV6-2/TRBV6-3	14	TRBJ2-7	-	-	CASSFRVRTYEQYF	TGTGCCAGCAGCTTCAGGGTTCGGACCTACGAGCAGTACTTC
TRBV2	17	TRBJ2-3	-	TRBD2	CASRGRGTSRVTDTQYF	TGTGCCAGCAGGGGCCGCGGGACTAGCAGAGTTACAGATACGCAGTATTTT
TRBV6-6	12	TRBJ1-1	-	-	CASKAANTEAFF	TGTGCCAGCAAGGCGGCAAACACTGAAGCTTTCTTT
TRBV6-6	13	TRBJ1-4	-	TRBD1	CATQGVFLEKLFF	TGTGCGACCCAGGGGGTATTTCTTGAAAAACTGTTTTTT
TRBV28	13	TRBJ2-2	-	-	CASSSGGTGELFF	TGTGCCAGCAGCTCCGGAGGAACCGGGGAGCTGTTTTTT
TRBV28	18	TRBJ1-5	few	-	CASSGWGGRRYSNQPQHF	TGTGCCAGCAGTGGATGGGGGGGACGAAGATATAGCAATCAGCCCCAGCATTTT
TRBV7-9	14	TRBJ1-2	-	-	CASSTTGGRGGYTF	TGTGCCAGCAGCACCACTGGAGGGCGAGGCGGCTACACCTTC
TRBV7-2	15	TRBJ2-5	-	TRBD1	CASSFAGTGGETQYF	TGTGCCAGCAGCTTCGCCGGGACAGGTGGAGAGACCCAGTACTTC
TRBV5-1	15	TRBJ2-1	-	-	CASSLAAVLYNEQFF	TGCGCCAGCAGCTTGGCAGCGGTCCTTTACAATGAGCAGTTCTTC
TRBV5-1	15	TRBJ2-1	-	TRBD2	CASSRQGLANNEQFF	TGCGCCAGCAGCCGCCAGGGACTAGCGAACAATGAGCAGTTCTTC
TRBV28	14	TRBJ1-2	-	TRBD1	CASLRTGFNYGYTF	TGTGCCAGCCTGAGGACAGGGTTTAACTATGGCTACACCTTC
TRBV7-2	14	TRBJ1-6	-	TRBD1	CASSPGQGHSPLHF	TGTGCCAGCAGCCCCGGACAGGGCCATTCACCCCTCCACTTT